A single TCR beta chain is shown here with its context. Its antigen is still unknown. This specimen belongs to a study of graft-versus-host responses after intestinal transplantation. Study context: Isolated intestinal, liver-intestinal, or multivisceral transplants had been given to the recipients.

Germline loops: CDR1 SGHAT, CDR2 FQNNGV. The CDR3 contains 17 residues. After removal of 0 bases from V and 4 bases from J, the junction contained 6 bases not matched to a gene. Overall study results and limits: Peak circulating GvH clone levels tracked with early post-transplant HvG declines. Among recipient marrow samples, GvH clones were found; some appeared first in ileum or blood. Elevated graft-versus-host to host-versus-graft clonal ratios in allografts were recorded for patients with graft-donor T cell macrochimerism.

Clones were sequenced by immunoSEQ multiplex PCR, and TCRdb holds only the in-frame ones, with some missing. The table lists roughly 80,000 clones, 92% of them singletons. The specimen was PBMCs, collected 98 days after intestinal transplantation. The source is a human patient who received an intestinal transplant, so some T cells may come from the graft donor. The chain has TRBV11-2 and TRBJ2-1; TRBD2 aligns across 10 bases. Here the CDR3 DNA reads TGTGCCAGCAGCTTAGATCAGCTAGCGGGGGCTTACAATGAGCAGTTCTTC. It specifies CASSLDQLAGAYNEQFF.